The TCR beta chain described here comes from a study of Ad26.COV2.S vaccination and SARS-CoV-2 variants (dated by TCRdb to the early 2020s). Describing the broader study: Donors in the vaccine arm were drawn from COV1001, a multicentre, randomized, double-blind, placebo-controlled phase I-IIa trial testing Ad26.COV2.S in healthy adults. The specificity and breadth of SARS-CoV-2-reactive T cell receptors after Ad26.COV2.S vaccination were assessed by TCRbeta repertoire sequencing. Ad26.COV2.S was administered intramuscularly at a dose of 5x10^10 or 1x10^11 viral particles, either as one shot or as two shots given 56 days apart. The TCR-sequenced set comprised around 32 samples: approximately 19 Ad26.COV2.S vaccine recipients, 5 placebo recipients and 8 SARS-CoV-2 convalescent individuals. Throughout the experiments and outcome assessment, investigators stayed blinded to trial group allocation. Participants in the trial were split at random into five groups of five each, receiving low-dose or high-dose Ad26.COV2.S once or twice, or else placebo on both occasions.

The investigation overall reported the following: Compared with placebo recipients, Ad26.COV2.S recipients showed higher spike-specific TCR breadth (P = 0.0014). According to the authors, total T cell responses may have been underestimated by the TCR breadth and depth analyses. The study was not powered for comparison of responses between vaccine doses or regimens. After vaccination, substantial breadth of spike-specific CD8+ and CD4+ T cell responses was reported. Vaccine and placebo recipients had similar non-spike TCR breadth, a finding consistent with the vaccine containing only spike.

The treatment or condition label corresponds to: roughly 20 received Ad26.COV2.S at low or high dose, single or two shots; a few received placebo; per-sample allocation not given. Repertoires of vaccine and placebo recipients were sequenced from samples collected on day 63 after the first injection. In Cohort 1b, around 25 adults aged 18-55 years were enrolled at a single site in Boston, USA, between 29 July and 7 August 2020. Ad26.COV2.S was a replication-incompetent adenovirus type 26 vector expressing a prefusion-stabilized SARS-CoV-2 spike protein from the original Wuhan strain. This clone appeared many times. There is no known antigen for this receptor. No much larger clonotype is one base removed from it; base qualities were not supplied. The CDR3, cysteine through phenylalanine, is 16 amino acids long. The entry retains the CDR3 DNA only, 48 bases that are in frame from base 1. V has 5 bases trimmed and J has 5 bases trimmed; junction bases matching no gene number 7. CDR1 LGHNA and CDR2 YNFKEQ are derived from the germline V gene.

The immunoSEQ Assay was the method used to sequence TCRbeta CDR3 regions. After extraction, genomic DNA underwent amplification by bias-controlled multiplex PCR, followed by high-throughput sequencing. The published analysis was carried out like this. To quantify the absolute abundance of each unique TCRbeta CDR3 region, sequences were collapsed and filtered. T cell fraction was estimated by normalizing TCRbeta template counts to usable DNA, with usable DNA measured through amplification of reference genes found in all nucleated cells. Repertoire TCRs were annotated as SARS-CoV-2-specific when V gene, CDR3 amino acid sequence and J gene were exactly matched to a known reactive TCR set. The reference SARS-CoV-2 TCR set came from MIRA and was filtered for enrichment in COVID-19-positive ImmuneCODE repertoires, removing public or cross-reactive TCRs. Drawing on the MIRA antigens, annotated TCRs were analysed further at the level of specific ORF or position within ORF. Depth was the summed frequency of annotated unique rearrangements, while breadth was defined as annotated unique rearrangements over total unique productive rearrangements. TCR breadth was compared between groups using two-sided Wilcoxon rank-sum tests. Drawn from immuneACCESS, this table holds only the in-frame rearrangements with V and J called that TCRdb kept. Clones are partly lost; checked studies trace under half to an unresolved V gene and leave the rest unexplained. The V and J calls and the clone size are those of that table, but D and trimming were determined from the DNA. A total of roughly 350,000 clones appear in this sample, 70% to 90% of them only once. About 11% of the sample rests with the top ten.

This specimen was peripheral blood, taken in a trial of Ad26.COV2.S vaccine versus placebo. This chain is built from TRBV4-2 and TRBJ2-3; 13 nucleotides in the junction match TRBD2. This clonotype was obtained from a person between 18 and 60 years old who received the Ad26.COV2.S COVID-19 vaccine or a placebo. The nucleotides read TGTGCCAGCAGCTTAACTAGCGGGGGGGCCCAAGATACGCAGTATTTT. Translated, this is CASSLTSGGAQDTQYF.